This T cell receptor (beta chain) was obtained from a study of graft-versus-host responses after intestinal transplantation. This CDR3 region has 15 residues. The ends lost 3 bases at V and 1 base at J; junction bases unmatched: 4. From germline, CDR1 is MNHNY and CDR2 SVGAGI (reference sequence). As to this clone: Its antigen is undetermined.

Clones were sequenced by immunoSEQ multiplex PCR, and TCRdb holds only the in-frame ones, with some missing. The data show about 88,000 clones, 80% to 95% seen once. Here the sequenced sample was unstimulated CD4+ T cells sorted from spleen or lymph node cells, taken before intestinal transplant. The J gene is TRBJ2-7, the V gene TRBV6-6, with 9 bases identical to TRBD2. This sequence originates from a human donor who received an intestinal transplant. CDR3 residues: CASSYGLARSYEQYF. In DNA, the CDR3 is TGTGCCAGCAGTTATGGACTAGCGCGTTCCTACGAGCAGTACTTC.